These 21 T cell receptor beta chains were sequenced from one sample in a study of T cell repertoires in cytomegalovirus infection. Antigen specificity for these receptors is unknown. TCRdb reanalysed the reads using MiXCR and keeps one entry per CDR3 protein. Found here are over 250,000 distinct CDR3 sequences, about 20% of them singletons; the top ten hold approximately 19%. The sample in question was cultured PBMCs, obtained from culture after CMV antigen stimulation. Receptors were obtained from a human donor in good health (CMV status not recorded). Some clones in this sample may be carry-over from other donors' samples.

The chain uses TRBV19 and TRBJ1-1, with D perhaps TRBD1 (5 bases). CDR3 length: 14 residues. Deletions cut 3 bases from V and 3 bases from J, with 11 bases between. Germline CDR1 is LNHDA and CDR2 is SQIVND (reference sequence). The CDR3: CASSIGGWDTEAFF. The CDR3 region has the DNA TGTGCCAGTAGTATCGGGGGGTGGGACACTGAAGCTTTCTTT.

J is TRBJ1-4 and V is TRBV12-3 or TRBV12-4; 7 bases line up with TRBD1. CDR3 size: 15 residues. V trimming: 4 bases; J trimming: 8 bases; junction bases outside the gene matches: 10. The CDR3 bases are TGTGCCAGCAGTTCGCAGACAGGGTGGGACGAAAAACTGTTTTTT. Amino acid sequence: CASSSQTGWDEKLFF.

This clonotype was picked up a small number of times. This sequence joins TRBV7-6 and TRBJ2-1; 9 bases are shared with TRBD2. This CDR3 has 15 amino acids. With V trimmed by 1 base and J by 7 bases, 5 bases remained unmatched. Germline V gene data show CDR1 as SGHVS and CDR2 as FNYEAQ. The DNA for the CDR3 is TGTGCCAGCAGCTTAGGAAGCGGGAGGAGTAATGAGCAGTTCTTC. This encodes CASSLGSGRSNEQFF.

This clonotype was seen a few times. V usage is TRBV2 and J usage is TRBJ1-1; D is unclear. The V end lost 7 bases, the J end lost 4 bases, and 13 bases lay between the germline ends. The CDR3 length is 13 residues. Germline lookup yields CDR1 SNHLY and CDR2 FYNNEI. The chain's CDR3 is CASTAVLATEAFF. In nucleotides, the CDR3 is TGTGCCAGCACTGCGGTACTCGCCACTGAAGCTTTCTTT. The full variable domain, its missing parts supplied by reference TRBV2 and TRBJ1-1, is EPEVTQTPSHQVTQMGQEVILRCVPISNHLYFYWYRQILGQKVEFLVSFYNNEISEKSEIFDDQFSVERPDGSNFTLKIRSTKLEDSAMYFCASTAVLATEAFFGQGTRLTVV.

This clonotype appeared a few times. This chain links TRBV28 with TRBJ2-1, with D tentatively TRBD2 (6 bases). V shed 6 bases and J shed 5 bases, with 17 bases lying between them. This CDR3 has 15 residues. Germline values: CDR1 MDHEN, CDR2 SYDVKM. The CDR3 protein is CASRSGGIPDNEQFF. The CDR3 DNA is TGTGCCAGCAGGTCGGGCGGGATACCCGACAATGAGCAGTTCTTC.

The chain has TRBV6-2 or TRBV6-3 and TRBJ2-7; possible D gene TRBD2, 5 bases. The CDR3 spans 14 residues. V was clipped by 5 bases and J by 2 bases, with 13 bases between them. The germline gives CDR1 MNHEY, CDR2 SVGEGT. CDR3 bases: TGTGCCAGCAGTCCACACAGCGGAGCCTACGAGCAGTACGTC. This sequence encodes CASSPHSGAYEQYV.

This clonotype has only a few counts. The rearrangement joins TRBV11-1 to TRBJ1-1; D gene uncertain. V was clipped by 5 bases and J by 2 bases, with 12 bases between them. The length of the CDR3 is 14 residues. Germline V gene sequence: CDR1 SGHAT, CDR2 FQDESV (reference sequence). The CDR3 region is CASSRRLTNTEAFF. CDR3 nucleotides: TGTGCCAGCAGCCGCCGACTGACCAACACTGAAGCTTTCTTT. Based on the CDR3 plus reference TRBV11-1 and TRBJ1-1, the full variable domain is EAEVAQSPRYKITEKSQAVAFWCDPISGHATLYWYRQILGQGPELLVQFQDESVVDDSQLPKDRFSAERLKGVDSTLKIQPAELGDSAMYLCASSRRLTNTEAFFGQGTRLTVV.

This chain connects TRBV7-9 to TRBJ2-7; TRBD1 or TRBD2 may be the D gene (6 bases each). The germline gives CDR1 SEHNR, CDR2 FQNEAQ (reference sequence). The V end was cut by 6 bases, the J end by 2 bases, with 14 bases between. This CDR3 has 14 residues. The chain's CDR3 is CASRRGGTTYEQYF. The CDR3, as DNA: TGTGCCAGCAGGAGAGGGGGGACAACCTACGAGCAGTACTTC.

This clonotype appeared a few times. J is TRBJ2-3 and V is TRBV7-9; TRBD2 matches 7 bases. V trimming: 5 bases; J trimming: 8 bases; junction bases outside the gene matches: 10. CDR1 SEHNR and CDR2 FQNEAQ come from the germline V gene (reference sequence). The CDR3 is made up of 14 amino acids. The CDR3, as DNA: TGTGCCAGCAGCCCCCGACTAGCTCGAGGTACGCAGTATTTT. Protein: CASSPRLARGTQYF.

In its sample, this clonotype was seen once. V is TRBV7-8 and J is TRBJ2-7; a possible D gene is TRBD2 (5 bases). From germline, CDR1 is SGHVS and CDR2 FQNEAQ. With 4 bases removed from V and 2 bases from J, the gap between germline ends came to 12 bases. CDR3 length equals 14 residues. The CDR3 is CASSSPTGTYEQYF. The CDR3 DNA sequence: TGTGCCAGCAGCTCCCCGACGGGAACCTACGAGCAGTACTTC. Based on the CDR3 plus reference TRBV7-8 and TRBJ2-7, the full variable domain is GAGVSQSPRYKVAKRGQDVALRCDPISGHVSLFWYQQALGQGPEFLTYFQNEAQLDKSGLPSDRFFAERPEGSVSTLKIQRTQQEDSAVYLCASSSPTGTYEQYFGPGTRLTVT.

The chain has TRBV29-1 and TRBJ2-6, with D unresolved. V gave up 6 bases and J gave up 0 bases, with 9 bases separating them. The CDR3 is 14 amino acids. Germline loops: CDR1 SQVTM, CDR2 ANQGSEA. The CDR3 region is CSVTAYSGANVLTF. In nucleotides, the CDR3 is TGCAGCGTGACTGCTTACTCTGGGGCCAACGTCCTGACTTTC. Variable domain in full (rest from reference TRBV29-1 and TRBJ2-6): SAVISQKPSRDICQRGTSLTIQCQVDSQVTMMFWYRQQPGQSLTLIATANQGSEATYESGFVIDKFPISRPNLTFSTLTVSNMSPEDSSIYLCSVTAYSGANVLTFGAGSRLTVL.

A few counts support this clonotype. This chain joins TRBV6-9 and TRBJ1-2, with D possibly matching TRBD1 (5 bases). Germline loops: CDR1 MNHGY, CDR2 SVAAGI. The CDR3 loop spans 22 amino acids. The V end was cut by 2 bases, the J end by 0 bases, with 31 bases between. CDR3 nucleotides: TGTGCCAGCAGTTATGAAATAGTGGCTTCGGTGAGACAGAACATTTCTAACTATGGCTACACCTTC. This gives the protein CASSYEIVASVRQNISNYGYTF.

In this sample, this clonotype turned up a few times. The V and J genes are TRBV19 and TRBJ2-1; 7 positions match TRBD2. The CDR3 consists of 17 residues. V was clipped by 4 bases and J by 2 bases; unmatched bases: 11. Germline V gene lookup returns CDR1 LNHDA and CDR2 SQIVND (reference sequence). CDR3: CASSTPNFGLAYNEQFF. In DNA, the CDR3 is TGTGCCAGTAGTACACCAAATTTCGGACTAGCCTACAATGAGCAGTTCTTC.

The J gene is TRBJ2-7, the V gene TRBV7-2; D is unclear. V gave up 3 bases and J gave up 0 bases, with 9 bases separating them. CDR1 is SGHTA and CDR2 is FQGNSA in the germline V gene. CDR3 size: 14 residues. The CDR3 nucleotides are TGTGCCAGCAGCTTTGGCCGGAGCTCCTACGAGCAGTACTTC. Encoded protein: CASSFGRSSYEQYF.

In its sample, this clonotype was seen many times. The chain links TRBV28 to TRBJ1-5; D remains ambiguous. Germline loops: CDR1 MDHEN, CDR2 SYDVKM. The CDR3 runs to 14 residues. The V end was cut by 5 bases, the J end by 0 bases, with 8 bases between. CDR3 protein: CASSKLDSNQPQHF. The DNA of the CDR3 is TGTGCCAGCAGTAAGCTAGATAGCAATCAGCCCCAGCATTTT. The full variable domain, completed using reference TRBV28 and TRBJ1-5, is DVKVTQSSRYLVKRTGEKVFLECVQDMDHENMFWYRQDPGLGLRLIYFSYDVKMKEKGDIPEGYSVSREKKERFSLILESASTNQTSMYLCASSKLDSNQPQHFGDGTRLSIL.

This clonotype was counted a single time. The DNA for the CDR3 is TGCGCCAGCAGCCACACTAGCGGAGGAAACAATGAGCAGTTCTTC. As protein: CASSHTSGGNNEQFF. This chain links TRBV4-1 with TRBJ2-1, with 8 bases fitting TRBD2. Per germline, CDR1 MGHRA and CDR2 YSYEKL. The length of the CDR3 is 15 residues. After removal of 3 bases from V and 5 bases from J, the junction contained 6 bases not matched to a gene.

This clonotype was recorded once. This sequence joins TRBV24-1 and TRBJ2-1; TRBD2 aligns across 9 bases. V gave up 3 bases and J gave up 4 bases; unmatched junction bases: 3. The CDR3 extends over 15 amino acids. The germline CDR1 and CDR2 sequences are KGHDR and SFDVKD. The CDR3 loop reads CATSDTSGPYNEQFF. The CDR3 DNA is TGTGCCACCAGTGATACTAGCGGGCCGTACAATGAGCAGTTCTTC.

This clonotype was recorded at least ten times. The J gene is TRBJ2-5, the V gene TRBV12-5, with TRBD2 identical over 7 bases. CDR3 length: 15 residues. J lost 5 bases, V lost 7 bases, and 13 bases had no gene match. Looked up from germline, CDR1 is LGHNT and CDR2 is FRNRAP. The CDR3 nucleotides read TGTGCTAGTGCCCTCGGGGAAGGGCGGGGGGAGACCCAGTACTTC. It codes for CASALGEGRGETQYF. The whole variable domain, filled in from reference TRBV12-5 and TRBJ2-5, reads DARVTQTPRHKVTEMGQEVTMRCQPILGHNTVFWYRQTMMQGLELLAYFRNRAPLDDSGMPKDRFSAEMPDATLATLKIQPSEPRDSAVYFCASALGEGRGETQYFGPGTRLLVL.

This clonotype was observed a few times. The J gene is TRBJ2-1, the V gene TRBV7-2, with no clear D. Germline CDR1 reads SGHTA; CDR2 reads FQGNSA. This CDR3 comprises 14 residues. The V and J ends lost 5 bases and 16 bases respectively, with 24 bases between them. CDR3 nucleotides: TGTGCCAGCAGCCGGGCCTTACGACCCCCCAGAGAATTCTTC. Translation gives CASSRALRPPREFF.

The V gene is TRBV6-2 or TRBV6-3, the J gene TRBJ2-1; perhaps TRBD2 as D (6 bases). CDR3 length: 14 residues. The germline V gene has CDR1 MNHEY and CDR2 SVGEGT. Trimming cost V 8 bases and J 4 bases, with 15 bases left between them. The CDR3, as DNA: TGTGCCAGCGAATCCGGGACTTCTTACAATGAGCAGTTCTTC. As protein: CASESGTSYNEQFF.

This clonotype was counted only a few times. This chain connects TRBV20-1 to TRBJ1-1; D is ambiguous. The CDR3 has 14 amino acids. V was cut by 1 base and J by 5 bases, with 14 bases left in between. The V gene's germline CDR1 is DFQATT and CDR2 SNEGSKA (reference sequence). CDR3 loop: CSARAAGGLTEAFF. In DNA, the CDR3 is TGCAGTGCTAGAGCCGCGGGAGGTTTGACTGAAGCTTTCTTT.